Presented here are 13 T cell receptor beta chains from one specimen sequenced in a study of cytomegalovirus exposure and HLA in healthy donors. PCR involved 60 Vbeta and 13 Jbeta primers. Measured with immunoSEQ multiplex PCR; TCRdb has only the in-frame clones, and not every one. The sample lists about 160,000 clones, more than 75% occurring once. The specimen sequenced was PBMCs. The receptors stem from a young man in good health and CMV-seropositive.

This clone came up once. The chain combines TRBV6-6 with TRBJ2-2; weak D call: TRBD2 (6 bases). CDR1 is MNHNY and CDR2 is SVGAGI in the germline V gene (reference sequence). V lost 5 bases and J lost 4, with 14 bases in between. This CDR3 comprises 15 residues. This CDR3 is CASSTRGSITGELFF. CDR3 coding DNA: TGTGCCAGCAGTACCCGGGGGTCCATCACCGGGGAGCTGTTTTTT.

CDR3 in amino acids: CAWSVSGSGNTIYF. The CDR3 DNA reads as TGTGCCTGGAGTGTCTCGGGGTCTGGAAACACCATATATTTT. The chain links TRBV30 to TRBJ1-3; no clear D gene. V shed 0 bases and J shed 1 base, with 7 bases lying between them. This CDR3 is built from 14 residues. CDR1 is GTSNPN, CDR2 SVGIG, per germline (reference sequence).

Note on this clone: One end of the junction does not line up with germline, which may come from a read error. The CDR3 loop is CASSRTGTDPNSQYF. CDR3 in DNA: TGCGCCAGCAGCCGGACCGGGACAGACCCGAACAGTCAGTACTTC. V is TRBV5-1 and J is TRBJ2-4, with TRBD1 matching over 7 bases. CDR3 size: 15 residues. Germline CDR1 and CDR2: SGHRS and YFSETQ.

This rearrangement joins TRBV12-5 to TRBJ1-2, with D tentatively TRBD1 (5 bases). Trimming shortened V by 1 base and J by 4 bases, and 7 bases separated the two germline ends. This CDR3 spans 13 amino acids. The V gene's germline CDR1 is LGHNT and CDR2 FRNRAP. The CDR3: CASGLEGSYGYTF. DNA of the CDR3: TGTGCTAGTGGTTTGGAGGGGTCCTATGGCTACACCTTC.

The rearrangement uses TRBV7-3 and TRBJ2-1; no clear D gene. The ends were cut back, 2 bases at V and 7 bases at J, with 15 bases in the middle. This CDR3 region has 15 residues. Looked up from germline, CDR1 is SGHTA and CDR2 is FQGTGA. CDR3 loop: CASSLGASGQNEQFF. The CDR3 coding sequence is TGTGCCAGCAGCTTAGGTGCCTCAGGCCAAAATGAGCAGTTCTTC.

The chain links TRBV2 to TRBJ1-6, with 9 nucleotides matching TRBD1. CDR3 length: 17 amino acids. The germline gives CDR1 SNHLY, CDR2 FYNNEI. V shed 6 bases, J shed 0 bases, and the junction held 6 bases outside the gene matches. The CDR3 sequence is CASRGDRAISYNSPLHF. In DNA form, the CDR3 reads TGTGCCAGCAGGGGGGACAGGGCCATCTCCTATAATTCACCCCTCCACTTT. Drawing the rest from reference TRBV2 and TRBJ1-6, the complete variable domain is EPEVTQTPSHQVTQMGQEVILRCVPISNHLYFYWYRQILGQKVEFLVSFYNNEISEKSEIFDDQFSVERPDGSNFTLKIRSTKLEDSAMYFCASRGDRAISYNSPLHFGNGTRLTVT.

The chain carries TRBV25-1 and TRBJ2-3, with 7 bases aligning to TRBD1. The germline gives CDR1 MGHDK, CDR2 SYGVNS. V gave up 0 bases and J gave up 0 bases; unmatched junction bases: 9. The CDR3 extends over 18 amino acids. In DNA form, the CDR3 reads TGTGCCAGCAGTGAATATACGGCCACAGGGGTTAGCACAGATACGCAGTATTTT. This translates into CASSEYTATGVSTDTQYF.

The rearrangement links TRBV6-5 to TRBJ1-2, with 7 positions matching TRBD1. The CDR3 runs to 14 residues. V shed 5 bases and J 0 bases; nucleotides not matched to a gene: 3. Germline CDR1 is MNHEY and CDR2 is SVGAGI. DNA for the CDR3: TGTGCCAGCAGTCGGGACAGCCCTAACTATGGCTACACCTTC. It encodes CASSRDSPNYGYTF.

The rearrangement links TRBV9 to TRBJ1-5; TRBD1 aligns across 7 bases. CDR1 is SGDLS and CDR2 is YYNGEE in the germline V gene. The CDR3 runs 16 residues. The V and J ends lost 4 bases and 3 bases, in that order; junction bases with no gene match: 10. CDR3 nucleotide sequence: TGTGCCAGCAGCCCCGGGACAGCTATCGACAATCAGCCCCAGCATTTT. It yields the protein CASSPGTAIDNQPQHF. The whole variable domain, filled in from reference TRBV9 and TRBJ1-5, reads DSGVTQTPKHLITATGQRVTLRCSPRSGDLSVYWYQQSLDQGLQFLIQYYNGEERAKGNILERFSAQQFPDLHSELNLSSLELGDSALYFCASSPGTAIDNQPQHFGDGTRLSIL.

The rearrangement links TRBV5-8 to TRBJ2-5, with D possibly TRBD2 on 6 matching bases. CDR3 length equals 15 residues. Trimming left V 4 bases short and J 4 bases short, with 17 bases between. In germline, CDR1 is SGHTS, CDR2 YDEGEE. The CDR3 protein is CASSPWVAAIETQYF. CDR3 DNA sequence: TGTGCCAGCAGCCCCTGGGTAGCGGCCATAGAGACCCAGTACTTC.

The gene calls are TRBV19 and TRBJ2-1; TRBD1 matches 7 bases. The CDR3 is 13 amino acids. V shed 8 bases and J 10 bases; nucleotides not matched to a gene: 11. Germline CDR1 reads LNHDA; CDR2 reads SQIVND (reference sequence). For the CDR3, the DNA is TGTGCCAGTGGGGACCGTACAGGGGTGGAGCAGTTCTTC. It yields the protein CASGDRTGVEQFF. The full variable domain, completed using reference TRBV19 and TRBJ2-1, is DGGITQSPKYLFRKEGQNVTLSCEQNLNHDAMYWYRQDPGQGLRLIYYSQIVNDFQKGDIAEGYSVSREKKESFPLTVTSAQKNPTAFYLCASGDRTGVEQFFGPGTRLTVL.

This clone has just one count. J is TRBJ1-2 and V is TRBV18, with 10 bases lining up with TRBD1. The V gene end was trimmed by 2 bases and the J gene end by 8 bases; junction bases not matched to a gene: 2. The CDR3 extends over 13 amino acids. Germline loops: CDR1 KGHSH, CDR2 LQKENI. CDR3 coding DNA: TGTGCCAGCTCACCAGGACAGGGGGAGGGCTACACCTTC. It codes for CASSPGQGEGYTF.

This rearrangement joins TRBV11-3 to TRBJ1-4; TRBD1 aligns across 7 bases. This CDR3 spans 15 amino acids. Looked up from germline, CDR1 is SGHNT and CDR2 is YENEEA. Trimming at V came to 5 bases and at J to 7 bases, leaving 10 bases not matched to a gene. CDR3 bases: TGTGCCAGCAGCCAACCGGCAGGGGGAACTGAAAAACTGTTTTTT. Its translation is CASSQPAGGTEKLFF.